The 30 T cell receptor beta chains below were found in one sample sequenced in a study of cytomegalovirus exposure and HLA in healthy donors. Primers: 60 Vbeta forward and 13 Jbeta reverse. Clones were read by immunoSEQ multiplex PCR, and TCRdb kept only the in-frame ones, dropping some. The table records over 85,000 clones, 50% to 70% of them present only once. Sequences were obtained from PBMCs. These receptors all come from a human donor in good health.

This sequence joins TRBV15 and TRBJ2-7; D gene unclear. Germline V gene lookup returns CDR1 LNHNV and CDR2 YYDKDF (reference sequence). The CDR3 extends over 14 amino acids. The V end was cut by 0 bases, the J end by 2 bases, with 8 bases between. Here the CDR3 reads CATSRDVATYEQYF. Here the CDR3 DNA reads TGTGCCACCAGCAGAGATGTAGCCACCTACGAGCAGTACTTC.

This chain connects TRBV10-1 to TRBJ1-1, with a weak D call TRBD1 (5 bases). V dropped 0 bases and J dropped 3 bases, with 17 bases sitting between them. The CDR3 loop spans 17 amino acids. Germline lookup yields CDR1 WNHNN and CDR2 SYGVQD (reference sequence). The CDR3 spells CASSESTGDLTDTEAFF. CDR3 DNA: TGCGCCAGCAGTGAGTCGACGGGGGACCTTACGGACACTGAAGCTTTCTTT.

The count of this clone is one. This chain connects TRBV5-6 to TRBJ1-2; 10 bases align to TRBD1. The J segment lost 7 bases and the V segment lost 6 bases, leaving 3 bases of the junction unmatched. The germline V gene has CDR1 SGHDT and CDR2 YYEEEE. CDR3 length: 12 residues. CDR3 coding DNA: TGTGCCAGCATGGGGACAGGGGCTGGCTACACCTTC. Encoded protein: CASMGTGAGYTF. The variable domain in full, completed from reference TRBV5-6 and TRBJ1-2, reads DAGVTQSPTHLIKTRGQQVTLRCSPKSGHDTVSWYQQALGQGPQFIFQYYEEEERQRGNFPDRFSGHQFPNYSSELNVNALLLGDSALYLCASMGTGAGYTFGSGTRLTVV.

This clone appeared a few times. J is TRBJ2-2 and V is TRBV29-1; 8 bases line up with TRBD1. J gave up 6 bases and V 6 bases, and 9 bases lay outside the gene matches. CDR1 and CDR2 from the germline V gene are SQVTM and ANQGSEA. The CDR3 contains 14 residues. This CDR3 is CSVAGQGAAGELFF. CDR3 in DNA: TGCAGCGTAGCCGGACAGGGTGCGGCCGGGGAGCTGTTTTTT.

The V gene is TRBV27, the J gene TRBJ2-2; TRBD1 matches 7 bases. The germline CDR1 and CDR2 sequences are MNHEY and SMNVEV (reference sequence). V lost 6 bases to trimming and J lost 5 bases; unmatched junction nucleotides: 6. The CDR3 runs 14 residues. The CDR3 region is CASSSQTGTGELFF. DNA for the CDR3: TGTGCCAGCAGCAGCCAGACAGGGACCGGGGAGCTGTTTTTT.

The gene calls are TRBV5-1 and TRBJ2-2, with D perhaps matching TRBD1 (6 bases). CDR1 and CDR2 from the germline V gene are SGHRS and YFSETQ. The CDR3 runs 14 residues. V dropped 2 bases and J dropped 5 bases, with 10 bases sitting between them. CDR3: CASSLGRGTGELFF. The CDR3 DNA follows: TGCGCCAGCAGCTTAGGCAGGGGAACCGGGGAGCTGTTTTTT. Full variable domain (rest looked up from reference TRBV5-1 and TRBJ2-2): KAGVTQTPRYLIKTRGQQVTLSCSPISGHRSVSWYQQTPGQGLQFLFEYFSETQRNKGNFPGRFSGRQFSNSRSEMNVSTLELGDSALYLCASSLGRGTGELFFGEGSRLTVL.

This chain connects TRBV19 to TRBJ2-2; tentatively, D is TRBD1 (6 bases). V lost 9 bases and J 1 base, leaving 15 bases between the germline ends. The CDR3 extends over 15 amino acids. The germline CDR1 and CDR2 sequences are LNHDA and SQIVND (reference sequence). DNA of the CDR3: TGTGCCAGACAAATGAGGGGGAGGAACACCGGGGAGCTGTTTTTT. Its translation: CARQMRGRNTGELFF.

V is TRBV6-1 and J is TRBJ2-7; TRBD2 aligns across 11 bases. The CDR3 length is 19 residues. CDR1 is MNHNS, CDR2 SASEGT, per germline. V was clipped by 3 bases and J by 3 bases; unmatched bases: 16. The CDR3 nucleotides read TGTGCCAGCAGTGAGGAGTCGTCCCTCTTCACTAGCGGGAGCTACGAGCAGTACTTC. Its protein is CASSEESSLFTSGSYEQYF.

V and J are TRBV6-5 and TRBJ1-6; D unclear. Trimming stripped 6 bases from V and 8 bases from J, with 17 bases between. The CDR3 runs 15 residues. CDR1 MNHEY and CDR2 SVGAGI come from the germline V gene. CDR3 sequence reads: CASSPGRYGDSPLHF. CDR3 DNA sequence: TGTGCCAGCAGCCCCGGACGCTACGGGGATTCACCCCTCCACTTT.

J is TRBJ2-1 and V is TRBV7-9; 15 nucleotides match TRBD2. CDR3 size: 18 residues. Germline trimming cut 5 bases from V and 1 base from J; bases unmatched to any gene: 6. Germline V gene sequence: CDR1 SEHNR, CDR2 FQNEAQ (reference sequence). The CDR3: CASSPGLAGGSSYNEQFF. The CDR3 nucleotides read TGTGCCAGCAGCCCGGGACTAGCGGGAGGCTCTTCCTACAATGAGCAGTTCTTC.

This clone was recorded a few times. This chain joins TRBV27 and TRBJ2-1; the D gene is possibly TRBD1 (5 bases). This CDR3 comprises 16 residues. The germline V and J ends were trimmed by 0 bases and 2 bases, with 11 bases remaining between them. Germline loops: CDR1 MNHEY, CDR2 SMNVEV (reference sequence). The CDR3 loop is CASSLSRQGAYNEQFF. The DNA of the CDR3 is TGTGCCAGCAGTTTATCGCGGCAGGGTGCCTACAATGAGCAGTTCTTC.

Comments on this clone: The junction differs from germline at one of its ends, possibly a read error. The chain uses TRBV7-7 and TRBJ2-5; weak D call: TRBD1 (6 bases). Germline V gene data show CDR1 as SSHAT and CDR2 as FNYEAQ (reference sequence). This CDR3 is built from 13 residues. This chain's CDR3 is CASSLGQGETQYF. CDR3 coding DNA: TGTGCTAGCAGCTTAGGCCAGGGGGAGACCCAGTACTTC.

This clone was counted a few times. This chain joins TRBV6-5 and TRBJ1-6; a possible D gene is TRBD1 (6 bases). Germline CDR1 and CDR2: MNHEY and SVGAGI. This CDR3 contains 12 residues. Trimming stripped 6 bases from V and 7 bases from J, with 7 bases between. CDR3 amino acids: CASSDRNSPLHF. The CDR3 nucleotides read TGTGCCAGCAGCGACAGGAATTCACCCCTCCACTTT.

This rearrangement joins TRBV7-9 to TRBJ2-1, with 7 bases matching TRBD2. CDR3 length: 15 amino acids. Germline loops: CDR1 SEHNR, CDR2 FQNEAQ (reference sequence). With V trimmed by 1 base and J by 5 bases, 5 bases remained unmatched. The CDR3 sequence: CASSLVAGVNNEQFF. The CDR3 DNA sequence: TGTGCCAGCAGCTTAGTTGCGGGAGTGAACAATGAGCAGTTCTTC.

V usage is TRBV4-1 and J usage is TRBJ1-1; 8 bases fit TRBD1. The germline gives CDR1 MGHRA, CDR2 YSYEKL. Trimming removed 4 bases from V and 0 bases from J; junction bases left unmatched: 4. The CDR3 has 15 residues. CDR3: CASSLQGAMNTEAFF. In nucleotides, the CDR3 is TGCGCCAGCAGCCTCCAGGGGGCAATGAACACTGAAGCTTTCTTT.

This clone was seen a few times. The rearrangement joins TRBV19 to TRBJ2-1; 9 positions match TRBD1. The V and J ends lost 3 bases and 10 bases, in that order; junction bases with no gene match: 10. This CDR3 spans 15 amino acids. Germline V gene lookup returns CDR1 LNHDA and CDR2 SQIVND (reference sequence). CDR3 bases: TGTGCCAGTAGTATCCTAATGGACAGGGGTGAGGAGCAGTTCTTC. As protein: CASSILMDRGEEQFF.

This chain connects TRBV4-1 to TRBJ2-1; D perhaps matches TRBD2 (6 bases). Per the germline V gene, CDR1 is MGHRA and CDR2 is YSYEKL. Trimming removed 5 bases at V and 5 bases at J, with 13 bases between. This CDR3 region has 14 residues. CDR3: CASSGQRTNNEQFF. CDR3 nucleotides: TGCGCCAGCAGCGGGCAGCGGACTAACAATGAGCAGTTCTTC.

There are a few counts of this clone. The CDR3 nucleotides read TGTGCCAGCAGGGAAGACACGAATGAGCAGTTCTTC. This sequence encodes CASREDTNEQFF. This chain uses TRBV11-2 with TRBJ2-1; D gene unclear. Trimming took off 6 bases at V and 7 bases at J, with 10 bases between the two ends. The CDR3 is made up of 12 amino acids. The germline gives CDR1 SGHAT, CDR2 FQNNGV.

This clone was found a few times. This chain joins TRBV2 and TRBJ2-7; D gene unclear. Germline V gives CDR1 SNHLY, CDR2 FYNNEI. This CDR3 region has 13 residues. Between the trimmed V and J ends, which lost 4 bases and 2 bases, there was a span of 9 bases. CDR3 sequence: CASSGSFAYEQYF. The CDR3 nucleotides read TGTGCCAGCAGTGGAAGCTTTGCCTACGAGCAGTACTTC.

The chain has TRBV5-4 and TRBJ2-2; D might be TRBD1 (6 bases). Deletions cut 1 base from V and 4 bases from J, with 8 bases between. The CDR3 sequence is 14 residues long. Per germline, CDR1 SGHNT and CDR2 YYREEE (reference sequence). CDR3 protein: CASSLRGSTGELFF. The CDR3 region has the DNA TGTGCCAGCAGCTTGAGGGGGTCCACCGGGGAGCTGTTTTTT.

This clone has a handful of counts. The chain combines TRBV7-9 with TRBJ2-1; 9 nucleotides match TRBD2. Per germline, CDR1 SEHNR and CDR2 FQNEAQ (reference sequence). The CDR3 consists of 15 residues. Trimming removed 7 bases from V and 7 bases from J; junction bases left unmatched: 11. The CDR3 coding sequence is TGTGCCAGCACCCCATGGGCTAGCGGGGTTAATGAGCAGTTCTTC. Translating gives CASTPWASGVNEQFF.

This chain links TRBV28 with TRBJ2-5, with 7 nucleotides matching TRBD2. CDR1 and CDR2 from the germline V gene are MDHEN and SYDVKM. J gave up 2 bases and V 3 bases, and 9 bases lay outside the gene matches. The CDR3 sequence is 16 residues long. CDR3 coding DNA: TGTGCCAGCAGTTTGGGAGGGGCCGAATCTCAAGAGACCCAGTACTTC. Translating it yields CASSLGGAESQETQYF.

Concerning this clone itself: The identical CDR3 is also encoded by other nucleotide sequences in the sample. The rearrangement uses TRBV5-1 and TRBJ2-3, with a weak D call TRBD2 (6 bases). V was cut by 2 bases and J by 3 bases, with 7 bases left in between. Germline-derived CDR1 and CDR2 are SGHRS and YFSETQ. The CDR3 extends over 13 amino acids. The CDR3 region is CASSFGGTDTQYF. CDR3 DNA: TGCGCCAGCAGCTTCGGAGGGACAGATACGCAGTATTTT.

This rearrangement joins TRBV30 to TRBJ2-2, with D tentatively TRBD2 (5 bases). Deletions cut 3 bases from V and 4 bases from J, with 9 bases between. This CDR3 comprises 13 residues. Per germline, CDR1 GTSNPN and CDR2 SVGIG (reference sequence). The chain's CDR3 is CAWRDLFTGELFF. CDR3 nucleotides: TGTGCCTGGAGGGACTTGTTCACCGGGGAGCTGTTTTTT.

The gene calls are TRBV20-1 and TRBJ2-7; no firm D call. V dropped 0 bases and J dropped 10 bases, with 10 bases sitting between them. The CDR3 is 11 amino acids. Per germline, CDR1 DFQATT and CDR2 SNEGSKA (reference sequence). This chain's CDR3 is CSARDLSAQYF. The CDR3 region has the DNA TGCAGTGCTAGAGATCTAAGCGCACAGTACTTC.

V is TRBV27 and J is TRBJ2-7; 9 bases map to TRBD2. V lost 2 bases to trimming and J lost 5 bases; unmatched junction nucleotides: 10. The germline V gene encodes CDR1 MNHEY and CDR2 SMNVEV (reference sequence). This CDR3 spans 16 amino acids. CDR3 residues: CASSLQREERAHEQYF. The DNA of the CDR3 is TGTGCCAGCAGTTTACAGCGGGAGGAAAGAGCCCACGAGCAGTACTTC.

The CDR3 DNA reads as TGTGCCACCAGCAGAGCCAGGGACACAGACAATGAAAAACTGTTTTTT. This codes for CATSRARDTDNEKLFF. The chain is built from TRBV15 and TRBJ1-4; weak D call: TRBD1 (6 bases). This CDR3 region has 16 residues. Germline V gene data show CDR1 as LNHNV and CDR2 as YYDKDF (reference sequence). Trimming shortened V by 1 base and J by 5 bases, and 14 bases separated the two germline ends.

The gene calls are TRBV11-2 and TRBJ2-4, with TRBD2 matching over 9 bases. Germline CDR1 and CDR2: SGHAT and FQNNGV. V was pared by 1 base and J by 2 bases, with 6 bases of the junction left unmatched. There are 17 residues in the CDR3. Here the CDR3 reads CASSLGASGNSKNIQYF. In nucleotides, the CDR3 is TGTGCCAGCAGCTTAGGTGCTAGCGGGAATTCCAAAAACATTCAGTACTTC.

This clone showed up just once. This sequence joins TRBV4-1 and TRBJ2-7; TRBD1 aligns across 10 bases. The germline gives CDR1 MGHRA, CDR2 YSYEKL. CDR3 size: 14 residues. V was clipped by 0 bases and J by 12 bases; unmatched bases: 8. DNA for the CDR3: TGCGCCAGCAGCCAAGAACTGACAGGGGGCGTTATGTACTTC. Protein sequence: CASSQELTGGVMYF.

This chain's CDR3 is CASSLRVSYEQYF. Written as DNA, the CDR3 is TGTGCCAGCAGTCTCCGGGTCTCCTACGAGCAGTACTTC. V gene TRBV2 combines with J gene TRBJ2-7; D is unresolved. Trimming stripped 5 bases from V and 0 bases from J, with 8 bases between. Germline CDR1 is SNHLY and CDR2 is FYNNEI. The CDR3 consists of 13 residues.